This is a list of T cell receptor beta chains from one sample in a study of cytomegalovirus exposure and HLA in healthy donors. The table came from immunoSEQ multiplex PCR; TCRdb's copy has only in-frame clones and leaves some out. The repertoire holds around 140,000 clones, with 82% as singletons. Sequenced material: PBMCs. The receptors here all came from a male donor in good health and CMV-seronegative. The CDR3 runs from the conserved cysteine through the conserved F or W. Fields, in order: D gene, V gene, clone size, J gene, CDR3 DNA, CDR3 protein. A D gene is named only where the DNA matches it firmly. Clone size is stated in some rows and not others, as once, few, many or a class when expanded.

>.|TRBV5-4|.|TRBJ2-1
TGTGCCAGCAGCTTGGGGAGAAGGGGGGGGGATGAGCAGTTCTTC
CASSLGRRGGDEQFF
>TRBD2|TRBV25-1|.|TRBJ2-7
TGTGCCAGCAGTTCCGACGGACTAGCGGGGGTAGGGGAGCAGTACTTC
CASSSDGLAGVGEQYF
>TRBD1|TRBV4-3|.|TRBJ1-5
TGCGCCAGCAGCCCGGACAGGGGGAATCAGCCCCAGCATTTT
CASSPDRGNQPQHF
>.|TRBV10-2|.|TRBJ2-7
TGCGCCAGCAGTGAGTATGCGGGAATGCTGTACTTC
CASSEYAGMLYF
>TRBD2|TRBV2|few|TRBJ2-7
TGTGCCAGCGATCGAGGAGCGGGGAGCTCCTACGAGCAGTACTTC
CASDRGAGSSYEQYF
>TRBD2|TRBV4-1|.|TRBJ2-1
TGCGCCAGCAGCCAAGCTAGGACTAGCCATGTTGGCAATGAGCAGTTCTTC
CASSQARTSHVGNEQFF
>.|TRBV28|once|TRBJ1-2
TGTGCCAGCACAAAGCGCGGGGCGGGGGGCTATGGCTACACCTTC
CASTKRGAGGYGYTF
>.|TRBV6-5|.|TRBJ1-2
TGTGCCAGCAGTCCCGCGGTCGGTTATGGCTACACCTTC
CASSPAVGYGYTF
>.|TRBV29-1|.|TRBJ2-3
TGCAGCGTGTCTAGCACAGATACGCAGTATTTT
CSVSSTDTQYF
>TRBD1|TRBV25-1|.|TRBJ2-7
TGTGCCAGCAGTCCCTCCGGGACAGGCCACGAGCAGTACTTC
CASSPSGTGHEQYF
>TRBD2|TRBV6-1|.|TRBJ2-1
TGTGCCACATTACCTACAGCGGGAGAAACGGGTGAGCAGTTCTTC
CATLPTAGETGEQFF
>.|TRBV27|.|TRBJ1-4
TGTGCCAGCAGATCCGAGACAAACCCGGAGGCTAATGAAAAACTGTTTTTT
CASRSETNPEANEKLFF
>.|TRBV2|.|TRBJ2-4
TGTGCCAGCAGTGAAGCGCTCCCCGGGGACATTCAGTACTTC
CASSEALPGDIQYF
>TRBD2|TRBV6-4|.|TRBJ2-2
TGTGCCAGCCGGGGGGACACCGGGGAGCTGTTTTTT
CASRGDTGELFF
>.|TRBV19|few|TRBJ1-1
TGTGCCAGTAGTATGAGGGAAGGGAGGACTGAAGCTTTCTTT
CASSMREGRTEAFF
>TRBD1|TRBV29-1|.|TRBJ2-7
TGCAGCGCTGCAACCGGGACAGGCGAATACGAGCAGTACTTC
CSAATGTGEYEQYF
>.|TRBV30|few|TRBJ1-1
TGTGCCTGGGGGAGGGGGACTGAAGCTTTCTTT
CAWGRGTEAFF
>TRBD2|TRBV5-1|few|TRBJ2-2
TGCGCCAGCAGGGATACTAGCGGGAGGCGTAACACCGGGGAGCTGTTTTTT
CASRDTSGRRNTGELFF
>.|TRBV19|.|TRBJ1-1
TGTGCCAGTAGTATCCAGGGAACGAACACTGAAGCTTTCTTT
CASSIQGTNTEAFF
>.|TRBV29-1|.|TRBJ2-1
TGCAGCGTTGAAGATCTAGGCCTCTCCTACAATGAGCAGTTCTTC
CSVEDLGLSYNEQFF
>.|TRBV7-6|.|TRBJ2-2
TGTGCCAGCAGCCCTCGGGTCACCGGGGAGCTGTTTTTT
CASSPRVTGELFF
>.|TRBV6-6|few|TRBJ1-1
TGTGCCAGCAGCCGCCCCTACAGGGATAACACTGAAGCTTTCTTT
CASSRPYRDNTEAFF
>TRBD2|TRBV4-1|.|TRBJ2-7
TGCGCCAGCAGCCAAGACAAACTAGCGGGTTTCAACGAGCAGTACTTC
CASSQDKLAGFNEQYF
>.|TRBV11-2|.|TRBJ1-2
TGTGCCAGCAGCCCGATGGGGGGGCGCCGAATGGATGGCTACACCTTC
CASSPMGGRRMDGYTF
>.|TRBV7-2|.|TRBJ1-2
TGTGCCAGCAGCTTACCCGACAGCTACTATGGCTACACCTTC
CASSLPDSYYGYTF
>.|TRBV6-5|.|TRBJ1-3
TGTGCCAGCAGTTACTCCCCAGGATCCTCTGGAAACACCATATATTTT
CASSYSPGSSGNTIYF
>TRBD2|TRBV29-1|.|TRBJ2-7
TGCAGCGTTCGAGCGAGATGGACTAGCGGGAACGAGCAGTACTTC
CSVRARWTSGNEQYF
>.|TRBV10-3|.|TRBJ2-7
TGTGCCACCTTGGACAGCTACGAGCAGTACTTC
CATLDSYEQYF
>TRBD2|TRBV10-3|.|TRBJ2-3
TGTGCCATCAGTTCCGACGGGGGGAGGGCTGTTAACGCAGATACGCAGTATTTT
CAISSDGGRAVNADTQYF
>.|TRBV6-1|.|TRBJ1-3
TGTGCCAGCAGTGAAATCTCCAGCTCTGGAAACACCATATATTTT
CASSEISSSGNTIYF
>TRBD2|TRBV7-9|.|TRBJ2-7
TGTGCCAGCACCACGGGTAGCGGGAGTCATGTCGTGGGCGAGCAGTACTTC
CASTTGSGSHVVGEQYF
>.|TRBV4-1|.|TRBJ1-2
TGCGCCAGCAGCCAACACGGAGCGGGAGTTGGCTACACCTTC
CASSQHGAGVGYTF
>TRBD1|TRBV29-1|once|TRBJ2-7
TGCAGCACAAGAACAGGGGGCGACGAGCAGTACTTC
CSTRTGGDEQYF
>.|TRBV10-1|.|TRBJ1-1
TGCGCCAGCAGTGAGTCCGACAGGTTTTTCTTT
CASSESDRFFF
>.|TRBV11-2|.|TRBJ1-2
TGTGCCAGCCGAGAGCAGACAGCTAGCTATGGCTACACCTTC
CASREQTASYGYTF
>.|TRBV6-6|.|TRBJ1-2
TGTGCCAGCACGGTTGAGGAGAGGGGCTACACCTTC
CASTVEERGYTF
>TRBD1|TRBV30|few|TRBJ1-6
TGTGCCTGGAGTGACCCGGACAGGGGATCACCCCTCCACTTT
CAWSDPDRGSPLHF
>.|TRBV4-3|.|TRBJ1-3
TGCGCCAGCAGCCAAGATCTCACTCCCTCTGGAAACACCATATATTTT
CASSQDLTPSGNTIYF
>TRBD2|TRBV19|.|TRBJ2-1
TGTGCCAGTAGTGCTAGCGGAGGGGCCCATGAGCAGTTCTTC
CASSASGGAHEQFF
>TRBD2|TRBV19|.|TRBJ2-1
TGTGCCAGTAGTGACGGACTAGCGGGTTTCTACAATGAGCAGTTCTTC
CASSDGLAGFYNEQFF
>TRBD1|TRBV28|few|TRBJ1-4
TGTGCCAGCACCCCGGGACAGAGTAATGAAAAACTGTTTTTT
CASTPGQSNEKLFF
>.|TRBV7-7|.|TRBJ2-2
TGTGCTAGCAGCTTACGGGGAGCCTCGGCTACGAACACCGGGGAGCTGTTTTTT
CASSLRGASATNTGELFF
>TRBD1|TRBV28|.|TRBJ2-7
TGTGCCAGCAGTTTCCTGGACAGGGCGCAGGACGAGCAGTACTTC
CASSFLDRAQDEQYF
>.|TRBV11-2|.|TRBJ2-7
TGTGCCAGCAGCTTAGATGGGACTTCCTACGAGCAGTACTTC
CASSLDGTSYEQYF
>.|TRBV5-4|.|TRBJ2-7
TGTGCCAGCAGCTTTTGGGACACGAGCTCCTACGAGCAGTACTTC
CASSFWDTSSYEQYF
>TRBD2|TRBV11-2|few|TRBJ2-1
TGTGCCAGCAGCCGTGATAGCGGGACGCAGTCCTCGGCAAGCAATGAGCAGTTCTTC
CASSRDSGTQSSASNEQFF
>TRBD1|TRBV11-2|few|TRBJ1-1
TGTGCCAGCAGCTTAGAGGGACAGGGATTAGAAGCTTTCTTT
CASSLEGQGLEAFF
>.|TRBV10-3|.|TRBJ1-5
TGTGCCATCAGTGACACAAGCAATCAGCCCCAGCATTTT
CAISDTSNQPQHF
>TRBD2|TRBV5-1|few|TRBJ2-3
TGCGCCAGCAGCGGGGGACTAGCGGGAGCGGAAGATACGCAGTATTTT
CASSGGLAGAEDTQYF
>.|TRBV11-3|.|TRBJ1-5
TGTGCCAGCAGCGAAGACTCGCGACAGTTTTTTATTGGGGATCAGCCCCAGCATTTT
CASSEDSRQFFIGDQPQHF
>TRBD1|TRBV5-1|.|TRBJ2-7
TGCGCCAGCAGCTGGGGGACAGGGGGCTACGAGCAGTACTTC
CASSWGTGGYEQYF
>.|TRBV4-1|.|TRBJ1-6
TGCGCCAGCAGCCAAGAGGGGCGGAATTCACCCCTCCACTTT
CASSQEGRNSPLHF